Sequencing of this T cell receptor beta chain was carried out in a study of cytomegalovirus exposure and HLA in healthy donors. Study-wide findings and caveats: In a later analysis, a genetic analysis reported fewer productive-TCR N-insertions in an Asian-associated ancestry cluster than the cohort average. The availability of immune exposure information extended only to CMV serostatus. Cytomegalovirus association was listed for 150 or so TCR beta chains.

The V gene lost 6 bases and the J gene lost 5 bases, with 10 bases spanning the gap. The CDR3 contains 13 residues. Germline lookup yields CDR1 KGHSH and CDR2 LQKENI. A remark on this clone: Antigen: not known.

60 Vbeta and 13 Jbeta primers were used in PCR. The assay was immunoSEQ multiplex PCR, and TCRdb's table has in-frame clones only and misses some. The sample consists of 150,000 to 200,000 clones, around 78% of them appearing once. V gene TRBV18 combines with J gene TRBJ2-2; TRBD2 might be the D (5 bases). Sequenced: PBMCs. The receptor was isolated from a woman in her forties or fifties in good health and CMV-seropositive. Here the CDR3 reads CASSREGTGELFF. The DNA of the CDR3 is TGTGCCAGCTCCCGAGAGGGTACCGGGGAGCTGTTTTTT.